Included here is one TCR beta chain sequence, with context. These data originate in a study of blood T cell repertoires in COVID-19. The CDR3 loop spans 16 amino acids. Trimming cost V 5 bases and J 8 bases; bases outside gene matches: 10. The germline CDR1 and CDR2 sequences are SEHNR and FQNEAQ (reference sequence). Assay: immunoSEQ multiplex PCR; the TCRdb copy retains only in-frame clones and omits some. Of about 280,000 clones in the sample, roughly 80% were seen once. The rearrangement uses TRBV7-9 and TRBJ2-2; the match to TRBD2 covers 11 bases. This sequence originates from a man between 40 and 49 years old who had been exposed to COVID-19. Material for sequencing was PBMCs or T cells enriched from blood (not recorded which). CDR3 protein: CASSPTSGAGFGELFF. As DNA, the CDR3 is TGTGCCAGCAGCCCGACTAGCGGGGCCGGTTTTGGGGAGCTGTTTTTT.